The sequence of this T cell receptor (beta chain) was determined in a study of Graves' ophthalmopathy and Graves' hyperthyroidism. The sample holds one count of this clonotype. What it binds is not known. Germline-derived CDR1 and CDR2 are LNHNV and YYDKDF (reference sequence). This CDR3 region has 15 residues. The J segment lost 8 bases and the V segment lost 3 bases, leaving 7 bases of the junction unmatched. TCR beta CDR3 amplification used RNA transcripts. The first round was an RT-PCR with HTBI primers, and the second round was a multiplex PCR. TCRdb processed the multiplex PCR reads anew with MiXCR; each CDR3 protein has one entry. The profile covers 340,000 or so distinct CDR3 sequences, with roughly a sixth appearing a single time and 9% to 15% taken by the ten largest. Study-wide results and limits: Both an approximately 69% sensitivity and an approximately 77% specificity characterized the model's predictions of ophthalmopathy progression.

Among the exclusions were patients with other autoimmune diseases, uncontrolled infections, pregnancy or lactation. It was from over 8.5 ml of fresh peripheral blood that the PBMCs came. The chain carries TRBV15 and TRBJ1-6; 7 bases are shared with TRBD1. Sequenced material: peripheral blood. The sequence was obtained from an adult man with Graves' ophthalmopathy. The chain's CDR3 is CATSSAGGLHSPLHF. The DNA for the CDR3 is TGTGCCACCAGCAGCGCAGGGGGGCTGCATTCACCCCTCCACTTT.